These T cell receptor beta chains were read from a single sample in a study of CD8+ T cells in alopecia areata. Data came from immunoSEQ multiplex PCR; TCRdb stores just in-frame clones and leaves some out. The sample contains 180,000 or so clones, 67% of which appear only once. The sample consisted of CD8+ T cells sorted from blood, taken at week 0. These receptors all come from a human donor with alopecia areata. CDR3s include the opening cysteine and the closing phenylalanine or tryptophan. The D gene is left open where the match is weak. Clone size is not always given. Where it is, it says once, few, many or a class for expanded clones.

clone size: NA
V gene: TRBV2
J gene: TRBJ1-6
D gene: NA
CDR3 DNA: TGTGCCAGCATGCCGGGACAAACCCTTTCACCCCTCCACTTT
CDR3 protein: CASMPGQTLSPLHF

clone size: NA
V gene: TRBV6-1
J gene: TRBJ2-7
D gene: NA
CDR3 DNA: TGTGCCAGCAGCCCGGGGGACTACGAGCAGTACTTC
CDR3 protein: CASSPGDYEQYF

clone size: NA
V gene: TRBV10-2
J gene: TRBJ2-3
D gene: NA
CDR3 DNA: TGCGCCAGCAGAGTGGTAGTCCAAAGCACAGATACGCAGTATTTT
CDR3 protein: CASRVVVQSTDTQYF

clone size: few
V gene: TRBV19
J gene: TRBJ1-2
D gene: NA
CDR3 DNA: TGTGCCAGTAGCGCCGGAGATACCCACTATGGCTACACCTTC
CDR3 protein: CASSAGDTHYGYTF

clone size: NA
V gene: TRBV7-8
J gene: TRBJ1-2
D gene: NA
CDR3 DNA: TGTGCCAGCAGCCTTACACCGACTAACTATGGCTACACCTTC
CDR3 protein: CASSLTPTNYGYTF

clone size: NA
V gene: TRBV29-1
J gene: TRBJ1-2
D gene: NA
CDR3 DNA: TGCAGCGCCCCTGGTGGCCCCAACTATGGCTACACCTTC
CDR3 protein: CSAPGGPNYGYTF

clone size: NA
V gene: TRBV4-1
J gene: TRBJ2-3
D gene: TRBD2
CDR3 DNA: TGCGCCAGCAGCCAGGTCAGCGGGGGGGTCACAGATACGCAGTATTTT
CDR3 protein: CASSQVSGGVTDTQYF

clone size: NA
V gene: TRBV6-5
J gene: TRBJ1-5
D gene: NA
CDR3 DNA: TGTGCCAGCAGTTGGGGTATTAGTCAGCCCCAGCATTTT
CDR3 protein: CASSWGISQPQHF

clone size: NA
V gene: TRBV5-6
J gene: TRBJ2-5
D gene: TRBD2
CDR3 DNA: TGTGCCAGCAGCTTGGATACGGGAGGGGAGGAGACCCAGTACTTC
CDR3 protein: CASSLDTGGEETQYF

clone size: NA
V gene: TRBV7-9
J gene: TRBJ1-4
D gene: TRBD1
CDR3 DNA: TGTGCCAGCAGCTTCGGACAGGGGAGTGAAAAACTGTTTTTT
CDR3 protein: CASSFGQGSEKLFF

clone size: NA
V gene: TRBV15
J gene: TRBJ2-3
D gene: TRBD2
CDR3 DNA: TGTGCCACCAGCGGCATGACTAGCGGGAAACAGGTGGATACGCAGTATTTT
CDR3 protein: CATSGMTSGKQVDTQYF

clone size: NA
V gene: TRBV29-1
J gene: TRBJ2-2
D gene: TRBD1
CDR3 DNA: TGCAGCGTTGTGTCCCCCGGGACAGGGGCGAACACCGGGGAGCTGTTTTTT
CDR3 protein: CSVVSPGTGANTGELFF

clone size: many
V gene: TRBV11-2
J gene: TRBJ1-1
D gene: NA
CDR3 DNA: TGTGCCAGCAGCTTAGTCACCGGGTCTGAAGCTTTCTTT
CDR3 protein: CASSLVTGSEAFF

clone size: NA
V gene: TRBV9
J gene: TRBJ2-3
D gene: NA
CDR3 DNA: TGTGCCAGCAGCGTAAATAGCACAGATACGCAGTATTTT
CDR3 protein: CASSVNSTDTQYF

clone size: NA
V gene: TRBV25-1
J gene: TRBJ2-3
D gene: NA
CDR3 DNA: TGTGCCAGCAGTGTAGGGGCCGGGGATACGCAGTATTTT
CDR3 protein: CASSVGAGDTQYF

clone size: NA
V gene: TRBV25-1
J gene: TRBJ2-7
D gene: TRBD2
CDR3 DNA: TGTGCCAGCAGTCCTCAGGGAGGGGACTCCTACGAGCAGTACTTC
CDR3 protein: CASSPQGGDSYEQYF

clone size: few
V gene: TRBV19
J gene: TRBJ2-7
D gene: NA
CDR3 DNA: TGTGCCAGTAGTAGTTCAGGGCACGAGCAGTACTTC
CDR3 protein: CASSSSGHEQYF

clone size: NA
V gene: TRBV2
J gene: TRBJ2-5
D gene: NA
CDR3 DNA: TGTGCCACCCGTAAGGGGAAGGAGACCCAGTACTTC
CDR3 protein: CATRKGKETQYF

clone size: NA
V gene: TRBV7-9
J gene: TRBJ2-1
D gene: TRBD2
CDR3 DNA: TGTGCCAGCAGCACCGGGACTAGCGGAGAGGTGCCCTACAATGAGCAGTTCTTC
CDR3 protein: CASSTGTSGEVPYNEQFF

clone size: few
V gene: TRBV27
J gene: TRBJ1-2
D gene: TRBD1
CDR3 DNA: TGTGCCAGCAGTTTCCGACGACTGACAGGGGGCGGCTACACCTTC
CDR3 protein: CASSFRRLTGGGYTF

clone size: once
V gene: TRBV27
J gene: TRBJ1-1
D gene: TRBD1
CDR3 DNA: TGTGCCAGCAGTTGGGGACAGGCAAACACTGAAGCTTTCTTT
CDR3 protein: CASSWGQANTEAFF

clone size: NA
V gene: TRBV9
J gene: TRBJ2-5
D gene: NA
CDR3 DNA: TGTGCCAGCAGCGTAGATAAGGGGGGAGAGACCCAGTACTTC
CDR3 protein: CASSVDKGGETQYF

clone size: NA
V gene: TRBV4-2
J gene: TRBJ2-3
D gene: NA
CDR3 DNA: TGTGCCAGCAGCCAGATCGGTGCAGATACGCAGTATTTT
CDR3 protein: CASSQIGADTQYF

clone size: NA
V gene: TRBV29-1
J gene: TRBJ1-2
D gene: TRBD1
CDR3 DNA: TGCAGCGTGACGGGACAGGACCCCGCTGGCTACACCTTC
CDR3 protein: CSVTGQDPAGYTF

clone size: NA
V gene: TRBV29-1
J gene: TRBJ1-2
D gene: NA
CDR3 DNA: TGCAGCGTTGAAGATCCCCCAGGCTTCTATGGCTACACCTTC
CDR3 protein: CSVEDPPGFYGYTF

clone size: NA
V gene: TRBV5-6
J gene: TRBJ2-6
D gene: NA
CDR3 DNA: TGTGCCAGCACCCAATCTGGGGCCAACGTCCTGACTTTC
CDR3 protein: CASTQSGANVLTF

clone size: NA
V gene: TRBV7-6
J gene: TRBJ1-5
D gene: NA
CDR3 DNA: TGTGCCAGCAGCCCTGGGGGTCGCAATCAGCCCCAGCATTTT
CDR3 protein: CASSPGGRNQPQHF

clone size: NA
V gene: TRBV5-6
J gene: TRBJ2-3
D gene: NA
CDR3 DNA: TGTGCCAGCAGCCCCCGAGGACGGGATACGCAGTATTTT
CDR3 protein: CASSPRGRDTQYF

clone size: NA
V gene: TRBV5-6
J gene: TRBJ1-2
D gene: NA
CDR3 DNA: TGTGCCAGCAGCTTGATGGAGTCCCCCTATGGCTACACCTTC
CDR3 protein: CASSLMESPYGYTF

clone size: NA
V gene: TRBV7-9
J gene: TRBJ2-1
D gene: NA
CDR3 DNA: TGTGCCAGCAGTGGGAGGAAACACAATGAGCAGTTCTTC
CDR3 protein: CASSGRKHNEQFF

clone size: NA
V gene: TRBV9
J gene: TRBJ1-2
D gene: TRBD1
CDR3 DNA: TGTGCCAGCAGCGTAGTTTTGGGACAGTCGCCAGCTAACTATGGCTACACCTTC
CDR3 protein: CASSVVLGQSPANYGYTF

clone size: NA
V gene: TRBV7-9
J gene: TRBJ1-5
D gene: NA
CDR3 DNA: TGTGCCAGCAGCTTATTCGATCAGCCCCAGCATTTT
CDR3 protein: CASSLFDQPQHF

clone size: NA
V gene: TRBV27
J gene: TRBJ2-5
D gene: TRBD2
CDR3 DNA: TGTGCCAGCACCCCGGGTGGGGTAGCGGGGGACCAAGAGACCCAGTACTTC
CDR3 protein: CASTPGGVAGDQETQYF

clone size: few
V gene: TRBV14
J gene: TRBJ2-3
D gene: NA
CDR3 DNA: TGTGCCAGCAGCCAAGAGGCCAGCCCCCCCACAGATACGCAGTATTTT
CDR3 protein: CASSQEASPPTDTQYF

clone size: NA
V gene: TRBV27
J gene: TRBJ1-2
D gene: NA
CDR3 DNA: TGTGCCAGCAGTTTAAGCGGCAGGACCAACTATGGCTACACCTTC
CDR3 protein: CASSLSGRTNYGYTF

clone size: NA
V gene: TRBV5-1
J gene: TRBJ1-2
D gene: TRBD1
CDR3 DNA: TGCGCCAGCAGAGACCCGGGGACAGGGGGCGATGGCTACACCTTC
CDR3 protein: CASRDPGTGGDGYTF

clone size: NA
V gene: TRBV13
J gene: TRBJ1-6
D gene: TRBD1
CDR3 DNA: TGTGCCAGCAGCTTAGGCAGGAGGACAGGGAATTCACCCCTCCACTTT
CDR3 protein: CASSLGRRTGNSPLHF

clone size: NA
V gene: TRBV2
J gene: TRBJ2-1
D gene: TRBD1
CDR3 DNA: TGTGCCAGCAGTGGACAGGGCTCCTACAATGAGCAGTTCTTC
CDR3 protein: CASSGQGSYNEQFF

clone size: NA
V gene: TRBV19
J gene: TRBJ1-2
D gene: NA
CDR3 DNA: TGTGCCAGTAGTCCCCAACCCAGACACCGTGGCGGCTACACCTTC
CDR3 protein: CASSPQPRHRGGYTF

clone size: NA
V gene: TRBV27
J gene: TRBJ2-7
D gene: TRBD2
CDR3 DNA: TGTGCCAGCAGTTTAGGGACTAGCGGGGGTTGGGAGCAGTACTTC
CDR3 protein: CASSLGTSGGWEQYF

clone size: few
V gene: TRBV27
J gene: TRBJ2-7
D gene: TRBD1
CDR3 DNA: TGTGCCAGCAGTCAGGGACAGGGGTTTATCGAGCAGTACTTC
CDR3 protein: CASSQGQGFIEQYF